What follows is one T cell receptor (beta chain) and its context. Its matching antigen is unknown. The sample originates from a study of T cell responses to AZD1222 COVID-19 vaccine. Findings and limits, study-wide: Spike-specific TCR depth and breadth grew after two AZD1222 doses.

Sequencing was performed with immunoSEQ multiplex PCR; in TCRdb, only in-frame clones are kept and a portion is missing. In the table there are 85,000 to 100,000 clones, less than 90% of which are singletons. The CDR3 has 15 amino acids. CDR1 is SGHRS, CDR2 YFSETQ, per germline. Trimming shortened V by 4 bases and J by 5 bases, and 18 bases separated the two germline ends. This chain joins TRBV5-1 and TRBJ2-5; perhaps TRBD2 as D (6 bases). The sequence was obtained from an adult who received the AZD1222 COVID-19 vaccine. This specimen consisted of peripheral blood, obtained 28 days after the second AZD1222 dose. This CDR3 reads CASSDGSQGGETQYF. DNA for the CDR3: TGCGCCAGCAGCGACGGGAGTCAGGGTGGGGAGACCCAGTACTTC.